This T cell receptor beta chain was sequenced in a study of blood T cell repertoires in COVID-19 (dated by TCRdb to the early 2020s). Regarding the research as a whole: Samples from collaborators originated in the United States, Italy and Spain and spanned both the acute and convalescent phases of COVID-19. The material from the prospective study consisted of cDNA or gDNA derived from T cells, B-cell-depleted T cells, or PBMCs. The dataset comprised deeply sampled blood TCRbeta repertoires from subjects exposed to, actively infected with, or recovered from COVID-19. A freely available public database, intended as a resource for researchers studying the immune response to SARS-CoV-2, is where the repertoires were released. The samples were drawn from two sources: the first 160 participants of the ongoing ImmuneRACE study, and 1,000 to 1,500 subjects contributed by 6 global collaborators. The sample metadata nearly always contained a de-identified subject ID, COVID-19 status, age in years and sex. Where HLA class I and class II types were available, the types were taken from metadata supplied by the sample provider, not from assay-based typing. Study-wide conclusions, independent of this receptor: How much clinical and demographic metadata was included differed by source and by participant, and the metadata was provided uncurated.

TCRbeta CDR3 regions were amplified from genomic DNA using the immunoSEQ Assay, a bias-controlled multiplex PCR. From the authors' description of their analysis: The number of nucleated cells in each sample was estimated by amplification of reference gene primers within the assay. To quantify the absolute abundance of each unique TCRbeta CDR3 rearrangement, sequence reads were collapsed and filtered. Productive Simpson clonality was computed per sample as the square root of Simpson's diversity index over productive rearrangements. TCRdb holds this immuneACCESS table with in-frame rearrangements only. Some clones are missing; in checked studies, unresolved V genes explain under half, and the rest has no known cause. V and J calls and clone size follow that table, whereas D and trimming were derived from the DNA. In this sample the table shows 85,000 to 100,000 clones, approximately 84% of which occur a single time. The leading ten clones occupy nearly 25% of the sample.

Collaborating institutions collected whole blood in K2EDTA tubes following their own protocols. For TCRbeta analysis, collaborators shipped samples as frozen whole blood, isolated PBMCs, or DNA extracted from either of those sample types. As regards this clone: Its binding antigen is unknown. No quality values exist for individual bases; no much larger clone is one base distant.

The TCR was taken from a human donor in a cohort sampled during active COVID-19. Source material: peripheral blood.

The CDR3 protein is CASNRDRGLNEQFF. The nucleotides read TGTGCCAGCAACCGGGACAGAGGCCTGAATGAGCAGTTCTTC. The chain uses TRBV2 and TRBJ2-1, and 7 bases in between align with TRBD1. Trimming leaves V shorter by 7 bases and J shorter by 7 bases, with the junction holding 10 bases beyond the gene matches. The CDR3 numbers 14 residues from cysteine through phenylalanine. Here the CDR3 DNA is all that survives: 42 bases in frame from base 1. The germline V gene supplies CDR1 SNHLY and CDR2 FYNNEI.